Listed here is a single T cell receptor (beta chain). The data belong to a study of blood T cell repertoires in COVID-19. There are 17 residues in the CDR3. V was clipped by 5 bases and J by 6 bases; unmatched bases: 14. Per the germline V gene, CDR1 is LNHDA and CDR2 is SQIVND (reference sequence). In the study's own analysis: Cell counts per sample came from amplifying reference gene primers. Sequencing was performed with immunoSEQ multiplex PCR; in TCRdb, only in-frame clones are kept and a portion is missing. The V and J calls and the clone size are those of that table, but D and trimming were determined from the DNA. This table has approximately 29,000 clones, approximately 91% appearing once.

The chain carries TRBV19 and TRBJ2-1, with 9 positions matching TRBD2. The clonotype originates from a man aged 70 or older with active COVID-19. Specimen: peripheral blood. The CDR3 protein is CASSPLTSGGRANEQFF. In nucleotides, the CDR3 is TGTGCCAGTAGTCCCTTGACGTCGGGCGGGAGGGCCAATGAGCAGTTCTTC. The whole variable domain, remainder taken from reference TRBV19 and TRBJ2-1, is DGGITQSPKYLFRKEGQNVTLSCEQNLNHDAMYWYRQDPGQGLRLIYYSQIVNDFQKGDIAEGYSVSREKKESFPLTVTSAQKNPTAFYLCASSPLTSGGRANEQFFGPGTRLTVL.